This T cell receptor (beta chain) appears in the sequencing data of a study of tumor-infiltrating lymphocytes in glioblastoma multiforme. Study results and limitations: Functional subtype sorting of these T cells was not performed. Detected clone frequencies may not reflect cell counts, being RNA-based.

TCR beta libraries were built from RNA through three nested multiplex PCR rounds using modified ARM-PCR. A C-beta primer primed TCRB cDNA from approximately 0.5 ug RNA. Unique molecular identifiers were not described for the libraries. MiXCR, applied by TCRdb to the multiplex PCR reads, yields one record per CDR3 protein. The sample contains 10,000 to 15,000 distinct CDR3 sequences, 64% of which appear only once. With respect to this clonotype: Its cognate antigen is unknown. At one boundary the junction diverges from the germline segment, which might be a read error.

This CDR3 contains 12 residues. The germline gives CDR1 SGHNT, CDR2 YENEEA. The source of this sequence is a male donor with glioblastoma. What was sequenced was brain tumor tissue. This chain links TRBV11-3 with TRBJ2-7; D is ambiguous. The DNA of the CDR3 is TGTGCCAGCGGGATGTTATCCTACGAGCAGGACTTC. This sequence encodes CASGMLSYEQDF.